This record concerns one TCR beta chain sequence. What it binds is not known. This specimen comes from a study of shared clonotypes between healthy human individuals. Overall study context: CD4 naive cells filled three plates per donor, CD4 memory three, CD8 naive two and CD8 memory one.

Terminally differentiated effector memory CD45RA+ cells were excluded by CCR7 positive selection of CD45RO-negative cells. Whole-study findings and limits: The study found roughly 5% of naive CD4 clonotypes shared across several donors. Apart from blood, nothing was sampled; tissue repertoires likely differ.

In the original workflow: Junction-only immunoSEQ data arrived without quality scores, meaning filtering differed. Profiling relied on immunoSEQ multiplex PCR, and the TCRdb table lists in-frame clones only, not all of them. V and J calls and clone size are those listed in that table; D and trimming were worked out from the DNA. The sample has hundreds of thousands of clones; 85% to 95% are singletons. Trimming left V 4 bases short and J 0 bases short, with 23 bases between. This CDR3 contains 18 residues. Germline-derived CDR1 and CDR2 are SGHRS and YFSETQ. Sequencing was done on a sample of naive CD8+ T cells sorted from blood. The origin of this receptor is a young man in good health. The rearrangement links TRBV5-1 to TRBJ2-7; D could derive from TRBD1 or TRBD2 (5 bases each). CDR3 region: CASSIIQAGTRGSYEQYF. The DNA for the CDR3 is TGCGCCAGCAGCATTATACAAGCAGGGACCCGGGGCTCCTACGAGCAGTACTTC.